These 9 T cell receptor beta chains came from one sample sequenced in a study of T-cell memory formation after mild COVID-19. TCRdb called the 5' RACE reads again in MiXCR, with one record for every CDR3 protein. The sample records hundreds of thousands of distinct CDR3 sequences, roughly a fifth being singletons. The sequencing input was PBMCs or a T cell subset sorted from them (not recorded which). The source of these receptors is an adult woman who had mild COVID-19 (a few samples of this study predate the infection). Cell type and time point are not known.

The chain carries TRBV24-1 and TRBJ1-2; D is undetermined. The CDR3 has 12 amino acids. V was shortened by 5 bases and J by 7 bases, with 10 bases between the two germline ends. CDR1 and CDR2 (germline): KGHDR, SFDVKD. CDR3 nucleotides: TGTGCCACCAGTGTAGATGGGATTGGCTACACCTTC. It specifies CATSVDGIGYTF.

This clonotype came up a few times. V usage is TRBV25-1 and J usage is TRBJ2-1, with TRBD1 matching over 9 bases. This CDR3 is built from 13 residues. Trimming removed 6 bases from V and 7 bases from J; junction bases left unmatched: 4. In germline, CDR1 is MGHDK, CDR2 SYGVNS. The CDR3 nucleotides read TGTGCCAGCAGACAGGGGGCTCGGAATGAGCAGTTCTTC. The encoded protein is CASRQGARNEQFF.

This chain uses TRBV12-2 with TRBJ1-5. TRBV12-2 corresponds to a pseudogene. The CDR3 is 16 amino acids. The CDR3 nucleotides read TGTGCAAGTCGCTTTAGGAGTGGGGTAGGTTATCAGCCCCAGCATTTT. Protein: CASRFRSGVGYQPQHF.

This rearrangement joins TRBV4-1 to TRBJ1-1, with D maybe TRBD1 (5 bases). The V gene lost 0 bases and the J gene lost 6 bases, with 20 bases spanning the gap. CDR1 MGHRA and CDR2 YSYEKL come from the germline V gene. This CDR3 contains 17 residues. The CDR3 bases are TGCGCCAGCAGCCAAGATTTCCTCCCAGCTATGGGACCTGAAGCTTTCTTT. As protein: CASSQDFLPAMGPEAFF.

This clonotype has a count of ten or more. The gene calls are TRBV24-1 and TRBJ2-2; 14 nucleotides line up with TRBD2. V trimming: 7 bases; J trimming: 4 bases; junction bases outside the gene matches: 10. The germline CDR1 and CDR2 sequences are KGHDR and SFDVKD. CDR3 length: 18 amino acids. In DNA, the CDR3 is TGTGCCACCAGCCCAAGAACCGGGACTAGCGGGAGCACCGGGGAGCTGTTTTTT. As protein: CATSPRTGTSGSTGELFF.

The chain recombines TRBV12-3 or TRBV12-4 with TRBJ1-1, with D maybe TRBD1 (6 bases). V lost 6 bases, J lost 1 base, and 15 bases lay in between. The CDR3 is 15 residues long. This CDR3 is CASSLQGVGNTEAFF. CDR3 bases: TGTGCCAGCAGCCTACAGGGCGTAGGGAACACTGAAGCTTTCTTT.

This clonotype was recorded a few times. This chain uses TRBV18 with TRBJ1-5; D gene uncertain. The germline gives CDR1 KGHSH, CDR2 LQKENI. Trimming stripped 2 bases from V and 2 bases from J, with 7 bases between. CDR3 size: 14 residues. The CDR3, as DNA: TGTGCCAGCTCACCAGAATACGGCAATCAGCCCCAGCATTTT. It is translated as CASSPEYGNQPQHF.

This clonotype was seen more than once but under ten times. The rearrangement links TRBV4-1 to TRBJ2-5, with a weak D call TRBD2 (6 bases). Germline V gene lookup returns CDR1 MGHRA and CDR2 YSYEKL. V lost 1 base, J lost 1 base, and 16 bases lay in between. CDR3 length equals 17 residues. The CDR3 nucleotides read TGCGCCAGCAGCCAAGTCCCGGCGGTACTAGCCCAAGAGACCCAGTACTTC. Its protein product is CASSQVPAVLAQETQYF.

This clonotype showed up many times. V is TRBV5-1 and J is TRBJ2-7; the match to TRBD1 covers 7 bases. Germline V gives CDR1 SGHRS, CDR2 YFSETQ. The trim removed 7 bases at V and 1 base at J, leaving 8 bases unmatched. The CDR3 extends over 14 amino acids. The CDR3 sequence is CASEPGTASYEQYF. CDR3 sequence (DNA): TGCGCCAGCGAACCCGGGACAGCTTCCTACGAGCAGTACTTC. Complete variable domain (other parts from reference TRBV5-1 and TRBJ2-7): KAGVTQTPRYLIKTRGQQVTLSCSPISGHRSVSWYQQTPGQGLQFLFEYFSETQRNKGNFPGRFSGRQFSNSRSEMNVSTLELGDSALYLCASEPGTASYEQYFGPGTRLTVT.